These 7 T cell receptor beta chains came from one sample sequenced in a study of somatic mutations in cytotoxic T cells in rheumatoid arthritis. Assay: immunoSEQ multiplex PCR; the TCRdb copy retains only in-frame clones and omits some. In the table there are approximately 11,000 clones, roughly 70% of which are singletons. The sequenced sample consisted of CD8+ T cells sorted from blood. The receptors were gathered from an adult with rheumatoid arthritis.

V usage is TRBV5-6 and J usage is TRBJ1-1; 7 bases match TRBD1. The CDR3 consists of 16 residues. V was clipped by 1 base and J by 1 base; unmatched bases: 7. Germline assignment: CDR1 SGHDT and CDR2 YYEEEE. The CDR3 DNA follows: TGTGCCAGCAGCTTGACTGGGGGACAGCCGAACACTGAAGCTTTCTTT. Translation: CASSLTGGQPNTEAFF.

The rearrangement joins TRBV7-2 to TRBJ2-4, with D possibly being TRBD2 (6 bases). The CDR3 runs 16 residues. Germline V CDR1 and CDR2: SGHTA, FQGNSA. The ends were cut back, 1 base at V and 2 bases at J, with 12 bases in the middle. In DNA form, the CDR3 reads TGTGCCAGCAGCTTAGGGTTTGGCGGGACCAAAAACATTCAGTACTTC. It specifies CASSLGFGGTKNIQYF.

This chain joins TRBV7-8 and TRBJ2-5; 11 bases map to TRBD2. CDR1 and CDR2 from the germline V gene are SGHVS and FQNEAQ. This CDR3 contains 16 residues. V lost 5 bases to trimming and J lost 0 bases; unmatched junction nucleotides: 5. The CDR3 reads CASSPLAGGYQETQYF. The CDR3, as DNA: TGTGCCAGCAGCCCCTTAGCGGGGGGGTACCAAGAGACCCAGTACTTC.

The V gene is TRBV5-1, the J gene TRBJ2-1, with D possibly matching TRBD2 (7 bases). Deletions cut 0 bases from V and 8 bases from J, with 15 bases between. The CDR3 has 15 residues. Germline V CDR1 and CDR2: SGHRS, YFSETQ. CDR3 in DNA: TGCGCCAGCAGCTTGGAGGGGGGGGCTTCTTATGAGCAGTTCTTC. Protein: CASSLEGGASYEQFF.

The chain has TRBV19 and TRBJ2-3; tentatively, D is TRBD2 (5 bases). This CDR3 has 14 amino acids. Germline V lookup: CDR1 LNHDA, CDR2 SQIVND (reference sequence). Trimming took off 9 bases at V and 4 bases at J, with 17 bases between the two ends. CDR3 residues: CARSPIGVADTQYF. The CDR3 DNA sequence: TGTGCCAGAAGTCCTATCGGGGTGGCAGATACGCAGTATTTT. The entire variable domain, with the rest obtained from reference TRBV19 and TRBJ2-3, is as follows: DGGITQSPKYLFRKEGQNVTLSCEQNLNHDAMYWYRQDPGQGLRLIYYSQIVNDFQKGDIAEGYSVSREKKESFPLTVTSAQKNPTAFYLCARSPIGVADTQYFGPGTRLTVL.

This clone was observed a single time. The rearrangement uses TRBV11-2 and TRBJ1-3; the D is unclear. The length of the CDR3 is 16 residues. Germline CDR1 reads SGHAT; CDR2 reads FQNNGV. Trimming stripped 5 bases from V and 2 bases from J, with 16 bases between. The CDR3 spells CASSLPQLLPGNTIYF. The CDR3 nucleotides are TGTGCCAGCAGCCTCCCACAGCTCCTTCCTGGAAACACCATATATTTT.

This clone was recorded a few times. The chain employs TRBV10-3 and TRBJ2-5; D possibly corresponds to TRBD2 (6 bases). This CDR3 contains 16 residues. Looked up from germline, CDR1 is ENHRY and CDR2 is SYGVKD. The V end lost 4 bases, the J end lost 10 bases, and 25 bases lay between the germline ends. This CDR3 is CAISGGFGTAQEGQYF. The CDR3 nucleotides are TGTGCCATCAGTGGGGGATTTGGGACTGCCCAAGAGGGCCAGTACTTC.